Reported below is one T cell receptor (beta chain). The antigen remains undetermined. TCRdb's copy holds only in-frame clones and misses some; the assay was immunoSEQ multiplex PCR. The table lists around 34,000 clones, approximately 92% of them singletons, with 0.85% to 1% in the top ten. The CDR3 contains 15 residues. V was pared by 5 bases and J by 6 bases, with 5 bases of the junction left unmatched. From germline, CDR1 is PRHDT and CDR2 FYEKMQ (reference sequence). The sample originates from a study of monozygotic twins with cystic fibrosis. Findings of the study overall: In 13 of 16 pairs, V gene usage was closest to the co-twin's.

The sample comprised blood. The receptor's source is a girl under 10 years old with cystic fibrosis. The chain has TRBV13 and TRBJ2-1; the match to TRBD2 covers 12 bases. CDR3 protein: CASSTRLAGVNEQFF. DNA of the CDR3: TGTGCCAGCAGCACCCGACTAGCGGGAGTCAATGAGCAGTTCTTC.